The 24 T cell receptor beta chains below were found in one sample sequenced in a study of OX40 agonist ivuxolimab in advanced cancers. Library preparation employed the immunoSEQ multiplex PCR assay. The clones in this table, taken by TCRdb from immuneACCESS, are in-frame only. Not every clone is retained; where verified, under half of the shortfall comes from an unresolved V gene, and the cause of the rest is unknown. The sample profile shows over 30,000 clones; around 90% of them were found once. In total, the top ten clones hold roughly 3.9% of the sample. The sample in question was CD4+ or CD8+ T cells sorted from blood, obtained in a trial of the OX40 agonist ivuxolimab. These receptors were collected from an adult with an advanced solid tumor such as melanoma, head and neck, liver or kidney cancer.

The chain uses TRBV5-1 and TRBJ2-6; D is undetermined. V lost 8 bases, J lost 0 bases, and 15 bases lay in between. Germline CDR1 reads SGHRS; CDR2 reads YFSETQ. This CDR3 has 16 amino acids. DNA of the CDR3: TGCGCCAGTCGCGGTCAGATCGTCTCTGGGGCCAACGTCCTGACTTTC. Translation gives CASRGQIVSGANVLTF.

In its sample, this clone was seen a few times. The CDR3 nucleotides are TGTGCCAGCTCACCATACCGGGACAGGGGAGTCTACACCTTC. Protein: CASSPYRDRGVYTF. V gene TRBV18 combines with J gene TRBJ1-2; 10 bases are a match to TRBD1. Germline V gene lookup returns CDR1 KGHSH and CDR2 LQKENI. V dropped 2 bases and J dropped 10; count of bases not matched to a gene: 7. The CDR3 covers 14 residues. The full variable domain, with the rest looked up from reference TRBV18 and TRBJ1-2, is NAGVMQNPRHLVRRRGQEARLRCSPMKGHSHVYWYRQLPEEGLKFMVYLQKENIIDESGMPKERFSAEFPKEGPSILRIQQVVRGDSAAYFCASSPYRDRGVYTFGSGTRLTVV.

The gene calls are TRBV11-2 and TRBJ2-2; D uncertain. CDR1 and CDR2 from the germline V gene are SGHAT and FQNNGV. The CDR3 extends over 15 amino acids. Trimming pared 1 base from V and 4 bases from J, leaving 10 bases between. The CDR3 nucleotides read TGTGCCAGCAGCTTAGCTTCCTGGTTCACCGGGGAGCTGTTTTTT. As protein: CASSLASWFTGELFF. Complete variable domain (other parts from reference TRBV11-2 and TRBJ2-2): EAGVAQSPRYKIIEKRQSVAFWCNPISGHATLYWYQQILGQGPKLLIQFQNNGVVDDSQLPKDRFSAERLKGVDSTLKIQPAKLEDSAVYLCASSLASWFTGELFFGEGSRLTVL.

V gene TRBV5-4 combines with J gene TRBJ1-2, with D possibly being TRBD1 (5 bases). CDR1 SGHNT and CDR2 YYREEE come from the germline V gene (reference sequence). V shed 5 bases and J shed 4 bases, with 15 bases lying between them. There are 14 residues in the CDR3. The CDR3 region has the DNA TGTGCCAGCAGGATAAGGGGCGGGCGCTATGGCTACACCTTC. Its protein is CASRIRGGRYGYTF.

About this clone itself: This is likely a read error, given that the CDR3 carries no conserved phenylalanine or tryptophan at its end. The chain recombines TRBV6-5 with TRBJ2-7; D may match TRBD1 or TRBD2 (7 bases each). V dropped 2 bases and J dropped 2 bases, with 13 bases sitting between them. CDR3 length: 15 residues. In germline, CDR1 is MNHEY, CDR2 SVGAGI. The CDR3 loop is CASSYGRDRTYEQYS. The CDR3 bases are TGTGCCAGCAGTTACGGGAGGGACAGAACCTACGAGCAGTACTCC.

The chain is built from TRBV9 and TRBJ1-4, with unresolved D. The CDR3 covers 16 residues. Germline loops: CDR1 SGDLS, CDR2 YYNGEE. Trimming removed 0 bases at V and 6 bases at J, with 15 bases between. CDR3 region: CASSVVAVRLDEKLFF. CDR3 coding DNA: TGTGCCAGCAGCGTAGTGGCAGTGCGTCTTGATGAAAAACTGTTTTTT.

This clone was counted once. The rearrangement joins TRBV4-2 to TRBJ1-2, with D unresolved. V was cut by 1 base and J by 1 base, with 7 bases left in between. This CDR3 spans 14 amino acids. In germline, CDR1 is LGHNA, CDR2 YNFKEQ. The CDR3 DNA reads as TGTGCCAGCAGCCAAGCGGCCCGTAACTATGGCTACACCTTC. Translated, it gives CASSQAARNYGYTF.

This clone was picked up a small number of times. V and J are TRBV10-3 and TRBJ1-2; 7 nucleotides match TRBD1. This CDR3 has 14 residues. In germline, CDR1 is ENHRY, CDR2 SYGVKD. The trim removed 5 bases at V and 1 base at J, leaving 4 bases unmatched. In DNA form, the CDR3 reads TGTGCCATCAGTCGGACAGGAGATAACTATGGCTACACCTTC. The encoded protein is CAISRTGDNYGYTF.

As DNA, the CDR3 is TGTGCCAGCAGCCAATCTCTAGCGGGGGGGAGGAATGAGCAGTTCTTC. Translating it yields CASSQSLAGGRNEQFF. The chain couples TRBV4-2 to TRBJ2-1; 12 bases match TRBD2. V lost 2 bases, J lost 7 bases, and 6 bases stayed unmatched. This CDR3 region has 16 residues. Germline CDR1 LGHNA, CDR2 YNFKEQ.

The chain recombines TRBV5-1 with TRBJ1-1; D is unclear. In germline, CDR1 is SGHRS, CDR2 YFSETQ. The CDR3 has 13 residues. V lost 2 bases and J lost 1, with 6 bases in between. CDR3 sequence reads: CASSFDGNTEAFF. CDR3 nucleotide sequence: TGCGCCAGCAGCTTCGACGGGAACACTGAAGCTTTCTTT.

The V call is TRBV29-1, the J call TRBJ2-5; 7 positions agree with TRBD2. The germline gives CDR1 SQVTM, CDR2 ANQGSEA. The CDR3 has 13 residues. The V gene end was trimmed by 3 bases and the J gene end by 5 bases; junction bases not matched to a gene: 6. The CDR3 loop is CSVDRSGGETQYF. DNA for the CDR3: TGCAGCGTTGACCGATCGGGAGGTGAGACCCAGTACTTC.

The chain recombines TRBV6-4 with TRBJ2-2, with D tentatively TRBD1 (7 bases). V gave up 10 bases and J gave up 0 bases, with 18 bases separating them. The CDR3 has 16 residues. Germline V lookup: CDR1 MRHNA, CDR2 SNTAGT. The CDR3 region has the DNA TGTGCCACCTCCGGGCAGGGGGGTACGAACACCGGGGAGCTGTTTTTT. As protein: CATSGQGGTNTGELFF.

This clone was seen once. The CDR3 bases are TGTGCCAGCAGTTTAGCAGAGGGGACCTACGAGCAGTACTTC. Amino acid sequence: CASSLAEGTYEQYF. The chain has TRBV27 and TRBJ2-7, with D perhaps TRBD1 or TRBD2 (5 bases each). This CDR3 is built from 14 residues. The V and J ends lost 2 bases and 2 bases respectively, with 10 bases between them. Germline CDR1 and CDR2: MNHEY and SMNVEV (reference sequence).

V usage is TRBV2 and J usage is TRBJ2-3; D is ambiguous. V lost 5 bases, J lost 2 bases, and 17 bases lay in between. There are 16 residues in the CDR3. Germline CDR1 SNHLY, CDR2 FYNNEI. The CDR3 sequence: CASSLTPTAHTDTQYF. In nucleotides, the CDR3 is TGTGCCAGCAGTCTGACTCCTACCGCCCACACAGATACGCAGTATTTT.

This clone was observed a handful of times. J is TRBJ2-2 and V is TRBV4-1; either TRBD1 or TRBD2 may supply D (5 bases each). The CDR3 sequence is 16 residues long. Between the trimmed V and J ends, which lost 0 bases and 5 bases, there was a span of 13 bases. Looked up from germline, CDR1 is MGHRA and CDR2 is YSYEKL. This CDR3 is CASSQERGRTTGELFF. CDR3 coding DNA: TGCGCCAGCAGCCAAGAGAGGGGACGGACAACCGGGGAGCTGTTTTTT.

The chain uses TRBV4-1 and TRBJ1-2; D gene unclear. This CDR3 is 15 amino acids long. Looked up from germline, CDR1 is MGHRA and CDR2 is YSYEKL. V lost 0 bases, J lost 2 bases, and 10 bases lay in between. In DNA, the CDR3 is TGCGCCAGCAGCCAAGATTGGGGTCGCAACTATGGCTACACCTTC. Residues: CASSQDWGRNYGYTF.

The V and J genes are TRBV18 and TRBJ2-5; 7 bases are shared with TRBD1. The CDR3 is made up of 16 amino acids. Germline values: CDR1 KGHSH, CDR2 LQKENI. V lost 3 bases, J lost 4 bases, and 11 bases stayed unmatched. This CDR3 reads CASSPKLLTGVETQYF. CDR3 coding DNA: TGTGCCAGCTCACCCAAACTACTCACAGGGGTAGAGACCCAGTACTTC.

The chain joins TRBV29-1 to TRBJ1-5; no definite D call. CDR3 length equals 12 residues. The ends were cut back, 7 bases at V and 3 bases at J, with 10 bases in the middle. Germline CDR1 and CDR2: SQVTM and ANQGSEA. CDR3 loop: CSAAGNNQPQHF. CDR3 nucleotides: TGCAGCGCTGCAGGAAACAATCAGCCCCAGCATTTT.

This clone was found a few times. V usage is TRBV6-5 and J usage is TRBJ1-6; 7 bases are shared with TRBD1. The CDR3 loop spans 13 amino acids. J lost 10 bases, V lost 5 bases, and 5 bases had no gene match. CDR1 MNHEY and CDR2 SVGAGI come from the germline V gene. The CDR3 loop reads CASSQNRGSPLHF. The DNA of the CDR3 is TGTGCCAGCAGTCAGAACAGGGGCTCACCCCTCCACTTT.

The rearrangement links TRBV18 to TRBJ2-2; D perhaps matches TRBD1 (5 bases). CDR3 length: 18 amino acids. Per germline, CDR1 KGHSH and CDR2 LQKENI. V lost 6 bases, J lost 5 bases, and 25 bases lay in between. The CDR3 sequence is CASSRIQGSGPRTGELFF. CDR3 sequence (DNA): TGTGCCAGCTCTCGCATCCAGGGTAGTGGGCCTCGGACCGGGGAGCTGTTTTTT.

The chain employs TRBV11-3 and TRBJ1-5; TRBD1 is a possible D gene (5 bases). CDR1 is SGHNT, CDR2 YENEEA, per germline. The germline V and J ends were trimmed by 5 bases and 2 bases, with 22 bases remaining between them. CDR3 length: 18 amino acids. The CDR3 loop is CASSPTGSTAEGNQPQHF. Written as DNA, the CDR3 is TGTGCCAGCAGCCCAACAGGTAGCACAGCGGAGGGCAATCAGCCCCAGCATTTT.

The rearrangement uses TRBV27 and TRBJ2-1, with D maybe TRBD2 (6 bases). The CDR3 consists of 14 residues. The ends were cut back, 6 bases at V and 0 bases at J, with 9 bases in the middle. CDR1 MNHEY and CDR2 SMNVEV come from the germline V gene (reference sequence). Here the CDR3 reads CASRYGGSYNEQFF. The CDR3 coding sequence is TGTGCCAGCAGATACGGGGGCTCCTACAATGAGCAGTTCTTC.

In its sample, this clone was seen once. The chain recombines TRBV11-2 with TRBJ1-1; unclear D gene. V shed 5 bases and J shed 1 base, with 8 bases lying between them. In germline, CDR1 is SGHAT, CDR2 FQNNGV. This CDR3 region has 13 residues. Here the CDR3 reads CASSARGNTEAFF. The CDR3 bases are TGTGCCAGCAGCGCCCGGGGGAACACTGAAGCTTTCTTT.

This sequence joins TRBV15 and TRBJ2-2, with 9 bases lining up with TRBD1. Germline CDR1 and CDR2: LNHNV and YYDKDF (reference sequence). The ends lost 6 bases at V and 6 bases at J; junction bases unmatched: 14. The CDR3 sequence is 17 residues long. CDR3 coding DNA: TGTGCCACCAGGCCGAGCATCCGGGACAGGGCGGCCGGGGAGCTGTTTTTT. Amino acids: CATRPSIRDRAAGELFF.